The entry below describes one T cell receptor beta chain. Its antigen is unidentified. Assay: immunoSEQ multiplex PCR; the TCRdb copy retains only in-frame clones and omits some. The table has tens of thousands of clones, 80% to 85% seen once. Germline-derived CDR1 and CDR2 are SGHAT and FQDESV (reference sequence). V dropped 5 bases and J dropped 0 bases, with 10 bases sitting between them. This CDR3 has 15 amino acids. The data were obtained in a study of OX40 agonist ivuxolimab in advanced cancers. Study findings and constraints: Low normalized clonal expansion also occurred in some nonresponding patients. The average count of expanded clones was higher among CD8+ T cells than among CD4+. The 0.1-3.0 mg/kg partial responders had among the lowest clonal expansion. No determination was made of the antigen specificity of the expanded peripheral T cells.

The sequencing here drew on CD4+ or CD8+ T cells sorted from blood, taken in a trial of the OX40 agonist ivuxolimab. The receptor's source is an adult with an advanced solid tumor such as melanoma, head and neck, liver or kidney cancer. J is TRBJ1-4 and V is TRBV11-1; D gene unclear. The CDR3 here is CASSRTFATNEKLFF. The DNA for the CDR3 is TGTGCCAGCAGCCGGACGTTTGCAACTAATGAAAAACTGTTTTTT.